Each of the 2 T cell receptor beta chains below was sequenced from the same sample in a study of control samples from healthy donors and cancer patients. Clones were read by immunoSEQ multiplex PCR, and TCRdb kept only the in-frame ones, dropping some. This repertoire shows 110,000 to 150,000 clones, roughly 90% found once; its top ten account for less than 5%. The sequenced sample was blood. These receptors all stem from a man aged 25-45 years in good health.

V and J are TRBV28 and TRBJ1-5; 8 bases fit TRBD1. The germline V gene has CDR1 MDHEN and CDR2 SYDVKM. The CDR3 contains 14 residues. V trimming: 6 bases; J trimming: 5 bases; junction bases outside the gene matches: 6. The chain's CDR3 is CASRATGAYQPQHF. The CDR3 DNA follows: TGTGCCAGCAGGGCGACAGGGGCCTATCAGCCCCAGCATTTT.

This clone was observed a single time. V usage is TRBV2 and J usage is TRBJ1-4, with D uncertain. The germline V and J ends were trimmed by 3 bases and 7 bases, with 12 bases remaining between them. CDR3 size: 14 residues. Per the germline V gene, CDR1 is SNHLY and CDR2 is FYNNEI. The CDR3 bases are TGTGCCAGCAGTGACACCTACGGGAGTGAAAAACTGTTTTTT. It translates to CASSDTYGSEKLFF.